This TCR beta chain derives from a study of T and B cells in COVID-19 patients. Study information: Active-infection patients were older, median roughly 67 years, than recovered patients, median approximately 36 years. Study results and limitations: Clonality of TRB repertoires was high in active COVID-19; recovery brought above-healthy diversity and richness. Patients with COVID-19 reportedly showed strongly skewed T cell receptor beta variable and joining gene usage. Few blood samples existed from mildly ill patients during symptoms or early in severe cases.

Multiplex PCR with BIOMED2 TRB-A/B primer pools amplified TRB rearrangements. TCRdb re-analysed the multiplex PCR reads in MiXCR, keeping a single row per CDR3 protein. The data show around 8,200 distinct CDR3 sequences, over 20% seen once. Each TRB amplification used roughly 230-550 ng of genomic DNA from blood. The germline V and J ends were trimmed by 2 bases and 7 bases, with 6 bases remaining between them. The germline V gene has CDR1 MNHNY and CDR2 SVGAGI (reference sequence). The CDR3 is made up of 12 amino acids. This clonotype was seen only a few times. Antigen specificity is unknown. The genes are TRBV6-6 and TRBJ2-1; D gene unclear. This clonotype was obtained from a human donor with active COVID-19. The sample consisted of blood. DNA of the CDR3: TGTGCCAGCAGTTACCACAAAAATGAGCAGTTCTTC. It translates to CASSYHKNEQFF.